These T cell receptor beta chains were read from a single sample in a study of identical twins. TCRdb fed the 5' RACE reads into MiXCR, producing one record per CDR3 protein. Of a few hundred thousand distinct CDR3 sequences listed, 9.5% to 10% are singletons. These sequences were also reported in another study, on yellow fever vaccine responses in identical twins.

Specimen: PBMCs. The receptors here all came from a woman between 18 and 30 years old in good health. Both conserved end residues are part of each CDR3. The D gene is left open where the match is weak. The size of a clone is reported for some rows only, either as once, few or many, or as a class for expanded clones.

>NA|many|TRBJ2-1|TRBV6-2/TRBV6-3
CASSYSGLKQFF
TGTGCCAGCAGTTACTCGGGACTTAAGCAGTTCTTC
>NA|many|TRBJ2-5|TRBV12-3/TRBV12-4
CASSLIQGRETQYF
TGTGCCAGCAGTTTGATCCAGGGGCGGGAGACCCAGTACTTC
>NA|many|TRBJ2-2|TRBV3-1
CASSQDWAENTGELFF
TGTGCCAGCAGCCAAGACTGGGCGGAGAACACCGGGGAGCTGTTTTTT
>NA|NA|TRBJ2-7|TRBV10-3
CAISGQYEQYF
TGTGCCATCAGCGGACAGTACGAGCAGTACTTC
>TRBD2|few|TRBJ2-7|TRBV12-3/TRBV12-4
CASSYGTSEFYEQYF
TGTGCCAGCAGTTACGGGACTAGCGAATTCTACGAGCAGTACTTC
>NA|many|TRBJ2-7|TRBV4-2
CASSPGGERVYEQYF
TGTGCCAGCAGCCCAGGAGGTGAGCGAGTCTACGAGCAGTACTTC
>TRBD2|many|TRBJ2-7|TRBV6-2/TRBV6-3
CASSTSGTSKYEQYF
TGTGCCAGCAGTACAAGTGGGACTAGTAAGTACGAGCAGTACTTC
>TRBD2|few|TRBJ2-3|TRBV18
CASSPTELAVTDTQYF
TGTGCCAGCTCACCAACCGAACTAGCGGTCACAGATACGCAGTATTTT
>TRBD2|few|TRBJ2-5|TRBV5-1
CASSSFLLAGAQETQYF
TGCGCCAGCAGCTCTTTCTTACTAGCGGGGGCCCAAGAGACCCAGTACTTC
>NA|NA|TRBJ2-7|TRBV4-3
CASSPRTGEYEQYF
TGCGCCAGCAGCCCCCGTACAGGCGAATACGAGCAGTACTTC
>TRBD2|few|TRBJ2-3|TRBV29-1
CSALNLAGVRATDTQYF
TGCAGCGCCCTGAATCTAGCGGGAGTTCGCGCCACAGATACGCAGTATTTT
>TRBD1|many|TRBJ2-7|TRBV7-3
CASSITGGTNYEQYF
TGTGCCAGCAGCATCACAGGGGGCACTAACTACGAGCAGTACTTC
>TRBD1|many|TRBJ1-5|TRBV2
CASRQGAVGNQPQHF
TGTGCCAGCAGACAGGGGGCGGTTGGCAATCAGCCCCAGCATTTT
>TRBD2|many|TRBJ2-3|TRBV10-3
CAISENPRLAGELDTQYF
TGTGCCATCAGTGAAAACCCGAGACTAGCGGGAGAGTTAGATACGCAGTATTTT
>TRBD1|few|TRBJ2-2|TRBV20-1
CSAPGQEDNTGELFF
TGCAGTGCCCCCGGACAGGAGGATAACACCGGGGAGCTGTTTTTT
>NA|NA|TRBJ2-5|TRBV27
CASSLVGAVQETQYF
TGTGCCAGCAGTTTGGTGGGGGCAGTCCAAGAGACCCAGTACTTC
>TRBD2|NA|TRBJ2-1|TRBV12-3/TRBV12-4
CASSLQGGRSSYNEQFF
TGTGCCAGCAGTTTGCAGGGCGGGAGGAGCTCCTACAATGAGCAGTTCTTC
>NA|few|TRBJ2-1|TRBV7-2
CASSFYSSYNEQFF
TGTGCCAGCAGCTTTTACTCGTCCTACAATGAGCAGTTCTTC
>TRBD1|few|TRBJ2-1|TRBV6-1
CASIPDRVNNEQFF
TGTGCCAGCATTCCGGACAGGGTAAACAATGAGCAGTTCTTC
>NA|few|TRBJ1-5|TRBV20-1
CSAGGSVNQPQHF
TGCAGTGCTGGGGGCAGTGTTAATCAGCCCCAGCATTTT
>NA|few|TRBJ2-1|TRBV4-2
CASRATVPYNEQFF
TGTGCCAGCAGAGCCACCGTCCCCTACAATGAGCAGTTCTTC